A selection of T cell receptor beta chains follows, all from one sample in a study of cytomegalovirus exposure and HLA in healthy donors. Libraries were prepared by immunoSEQ multiplex PCR; TCRdb keeps only in-frame clonotypes and omits some of them. The sample has about 98,000 clones, 55% to 75% seen once; the top ten hold roughly 2.5%. Sequencing was done on a sample of PBMCs. All receptors come from a man aged 45-60 years in good health and CMV-seronegative. CDR3s include the opening cysteine and the closing phenylalanine or tryptophan.

V gene: TRBV5-1; J gene: TRBJ2-7; CDR3 protein: CASSLQLAEYF
V gene: TRBV28; J gene: TRBJ2-7; CDR3 protein: CASRPSRAGAYEQYF
V gene: TRBV28; J gene: TRBJ1-5; CDR3 protein: CASSLGGPGQPQHF
V gene: TRBV10-3; J gene: TRBJ1-2; CDR3 protein: CAIAGAENYGYTF
V gene: TRBV30; J gene: TRBJ2-3; CDR3 protein: CAWRNKRTTDTQYF
V gene: TRBV28; J gene: TRBJ1-2; CDR3 protein: CASSVGLFGYTF
V gene: TRBV19; J gene: TRBJ1-2; CDR3 protein: CASSIAWGQRNYGYTF
V gene: TRBV18; J gene: TRBJ2-7; CDR3 protein: CASSKDRSRTSYEQYF
V gene: TRBV6-6; J gene: TRBJ2-2; CDR3 protein: CASSTLAPANTGELFF
V gene: TRBV10-3; J gene: TRBJ1-5; CDR3 protein: CAISESPRGVGQPQHF
V gene: TRBV4-2; J gene: TRBJ1-2; CDR3 protein: CASSQDIGGFGYTF
V gene: TRBV4-1; J gene: -; CDR3 protein: CASSLSRVSYEQYF
V gene: TRBV28; J gene: TRBJ1-1; CDR3 protein: CASRSTGTGRTFF
V gene: TRBV5-6; J gene: TRBJ2-7; CDR3 protein: CASSSTGQGFEQYF
V gene: TRBV7-7; J gene: TRBJ2-1; CDR3 protein: CASSPGIVVNEQFF
V gene: TRBV6-1; J gene: TRBJ2-7; CDR3 protein: CASSATGLAGTEQYF
V gene: TRBV2; J gene: TRBJ2-3; CDR3 protein: CASRTSGGGADTQYF
V gene: TRBV14; J gene: TRBJ1-2; CDR3 protein: CASSPSGQGYGYTF
V gene: TRBV9; J gene: TRBJ1-1; CDR3 protein: CASSQTQRDEAFF
V gene: TRBV4-1; J gene: TRBJ1-5; CDR3 protein: CASSQTEGFSNQPQHF
V gene: TRBV28; J gene: TRBJ1-1; CDR3 protein: CASSSGQDRTLRAFF
V gene: TRBV5-6; J gene: TRBJ1-1; CDR3 protein: CASSLTTGGALDTEAFF
V gene: TRBV2; J gene: TRBJ1-4; CDR3 protein: CASSQDRATNEKLFF
V gene: TRBV6-5; J gene: TRBJ1-6; CDR3 protein: CASSYRHSPLHF
V gene: TRBV25-1; J gene: TRBJ2-5; CDR3 protein: CASSEYDGTSGTQYF
V gene: TRBV28; J gene: TRBJ1-2; CDR3 protein: CASSRGQLANYGYTF
V gene: TRBV5-6; J gene: TRBJ2-1; CDR3 protein: CASSFSLADTYNEQFF
V gene: TRBV7-2; J gene: TRBJ2-1; CDR3 protein: CASSPVQRAYNEQFF
V gene: TRBV18; J gene: TRBJ1-2; CDR3 protein: CASSPTQGANGGYTF
V gene: TRBV6-5; J gene: TRBJ2-3; CDR3 protein: CASSRRTGADTQYF
V gene: TRBV5-1; J gene: TRBJ1-1; CDR3 protein: CASRPSRGLVTEAFF
V gene: TRBV11-2; J gene: TRBJ1-4; CDR3 protein: CASSLGGQGNEKLFF
V gene: TRBV7-9; J gene: TRBJ2-2; CDR3 protein: CASSLSQLANTGELFF
V gene: TRBV6-6; J gene: TRBJ1-6; CDR3 protein: CASSYWQGGNSPLHF
V gene: TRBV7-2; J gene: TRBJ2-3; CDR3 protein: CASSAVRGGSDTQYF